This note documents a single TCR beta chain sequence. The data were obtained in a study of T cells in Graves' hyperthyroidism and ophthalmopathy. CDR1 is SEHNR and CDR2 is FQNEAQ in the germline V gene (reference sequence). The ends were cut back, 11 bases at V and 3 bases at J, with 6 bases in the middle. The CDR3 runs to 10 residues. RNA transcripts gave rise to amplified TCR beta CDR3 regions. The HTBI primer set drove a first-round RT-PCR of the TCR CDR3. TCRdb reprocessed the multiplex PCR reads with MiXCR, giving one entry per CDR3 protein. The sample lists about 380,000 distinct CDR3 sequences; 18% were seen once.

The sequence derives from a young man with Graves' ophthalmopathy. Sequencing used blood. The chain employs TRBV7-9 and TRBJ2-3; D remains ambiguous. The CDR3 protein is CAGQTDTQYF. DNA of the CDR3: TGTGCCGGCCAAACAGATACGCAGTATTTT.